This TCR beta chain stems from a study of blood T cell repertoires in COVID-19. Overall study: Sites across the United States, Italy and Spain contributed samples from acute and convalescent COVID-19. PBMCs, B-cell-depleted T cells, or T cells provided the cDNA or gDNA that made up the material.

Germline CDR1 is SGHTA and CDR2 is FQGNSA. The CDR3 has 15 residues. With 1 base clipped from V and 4 bases from J, the junction kept 6 bases outside the gene matches. Notes on this clone: Other DNA sequences in the same sample also yield this CDR3.

As processed by the authors: Amplified reference gene primers provided the basis for estimating nucleated cell counts. TCRdb keeps only in-frame clones here, not all; method: immunoSEQ multiplex PCR. V and J calls and clone size follow that table, whereas D and trimming were derived from the DNA. The profile covers fewer than 250,000 clones, with approximately 87% appearing a single time and 2.2% taken by the ten largest. This chain connects TRBV7-2 to TRBJ2-5, with TRBD2 matching 7 bases. Sequencing was performed on peripheral blood. The sequence came from a woman aged 45-59 years with acute or convalescent COVID-19. In nucleotides, the CDR3 is TGTGCCAGCAGCTTAGGACTAGCCGAGGGAGAGACCCAGTACTTC. Protein sequence: CASSLGLAEGETQYF.